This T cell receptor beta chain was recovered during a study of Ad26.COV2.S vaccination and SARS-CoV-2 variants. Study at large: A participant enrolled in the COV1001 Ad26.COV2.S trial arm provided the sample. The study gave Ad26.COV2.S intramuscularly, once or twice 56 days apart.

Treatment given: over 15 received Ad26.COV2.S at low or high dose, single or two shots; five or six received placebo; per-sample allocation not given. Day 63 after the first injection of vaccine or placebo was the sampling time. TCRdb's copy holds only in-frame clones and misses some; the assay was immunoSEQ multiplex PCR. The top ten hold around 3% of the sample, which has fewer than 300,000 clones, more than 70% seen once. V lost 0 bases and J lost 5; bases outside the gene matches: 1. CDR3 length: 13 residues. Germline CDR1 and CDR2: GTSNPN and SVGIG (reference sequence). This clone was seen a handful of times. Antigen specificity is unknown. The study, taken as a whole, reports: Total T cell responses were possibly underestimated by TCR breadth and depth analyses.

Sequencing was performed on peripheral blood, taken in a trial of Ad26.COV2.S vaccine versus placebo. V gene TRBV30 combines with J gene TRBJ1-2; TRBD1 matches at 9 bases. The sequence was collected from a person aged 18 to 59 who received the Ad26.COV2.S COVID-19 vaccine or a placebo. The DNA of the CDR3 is TGTGCCTGGAGTGTTGGACAGGGGTATGGCTACACCTTC. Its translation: CAWSVGQGYGYTF.